This T cell receptor beta chain was observed in a study of cytomegalovirus exposure and HLA in healthy donors. About this clone: Its antigen is unknown.

Study observations and caveats: In an earlier analysis, about 87% or about 30%: the productive usage of most TCR beta V segments. HLA alleles were associated with some 16,000 TCR beta sequences in a later analysis at 0.05 false discovery rate.

Germline lookup yields CDR1 SGHDN and CDR2 FVKESK. The CDR3 is made up of 16 amino acids. Trimming at V came to 5 bases and at J to 3 bases, leaving 8 bases not matched to a gene. The PCR employed 60 Vbeta primers together with 13 Jbeta primers. The data were produced by immunoSEQ multiplex PCR, yet TCRdb's version contains in-frame clones alone and is incomplete. Of about 89,000 clones listed, 85% are singletons. The V and J genes are TRBV14 and TRBJ2-7; TRBD2 aligns across 12 bases. The source material was PBMCs. The TCR sequence derives from a man aged 35 to 55 in good health and CMV-seropositive. CDR3 protein: CASSKSLLAGGYEQYF. The CDR3 DNA sequence: TGTGCCAGCAGCAAAAGTTTACTAGCGGGGGGCTACGAGCAGTACTTC. Together with reference TRBV14 and TRBJ2-7, the CDR3 gives the full variable domain: EAGVTQFPSHSVIEKGQTVTLRCDPISGHDNLYWYRRVMGKEIKFLLHFVKESKQDESGMPNNRFLAERTGGTYSTLKVQPAELEDSGVYFCASSKSLLAGGYEQYFGPGTRLTVT.